This is a list of T cell receptor beta chains from one sample in a study of vaccination effects on CD4 cells after COVID-19. Using immunoSEQ multiplex PCR, the repertoire was profiled, and TCRdb retains in-frame clones only, with some absent. The sample lists about 27,000 clones, about 83% seen once, with 1.4% in the top ten. What these receptors recognize is not known. Sequencing was performed on CD4+ T cells from PBMCs cultured with HCoV-NL63 spike peptides, taken after COVID-19 vaccination. All receptors come from a human donor who received a COVID-19 vaccine. Some clones in this sample may be carry-over from other donors' samples. CDR3s include the opening cysteine and the closing phenylalanine or tryptophan. The order of the fields is clone size, D gene, J gene, V gene, CDR3 protein, CDR3 DNA. A D gene is named only where the DNA matches it firmly. The size of a clone is reported for some rows only, either as once, few or many, or as a class for expanded clones.

size: -
D: TRBD1
J: TRBJ1-6
V: TRBV5-1
CDR3: CASSLDRAENSPLHF
DNA: TGCGCCAGCAGCCTTGACAGGGCCGAAAATTCACCCCTCCACTTT

size: -
D: TRBD1
J: TRBJ1-3
V: TRBV5-6
CDR3: CASSLAGQGNTIYF
DNA: TGTGCCAGCAGCTTGGCGGGACAGGGAAACACCATATATTTT

size: -
D: -
J: TRBJ1-5
V: TRBV19
CDR3: CASSIQTNQPQHF
DNA: TGTGCCAGTAGTATCCAGACTAATCAGCCCCAGCATTTT

size: -
D: -
J: TRBJ2-1
V: TRBV29-1
CDR3: CSAIYRDSIDNEQFF
DNA: TGCAGCGCGATATACAGGGATTCTATCGACAATGAGCAGTTCTTC

size: once
D: TRBD1
J: TRBJ1-4
V: TRBV5-6
CDR3: CASSKTGTGTNEKLFF
DNA: TGTGCCAGCAGCAAGACCGGGACAGGGACTAATGAAAAACTGTTTTTT

size: -
D: -
J: TRBJ2-3
V: TRBV5-1
CDR3: CASSSQDWPSTDTQYF
DNA: TGCGCCAGCAGCTCCCAGGACTGGCCCAGCACAGATACGCAGTATTTT

size: -
D: TRBD1
J: TRBJ1-1
V: TRBV5-6
CDR3: CASSPGGQGSTEAFF
DNA: TGTGCCAGCAGCCCGGGGGGACAGGGGAGCACTGAAGCTTTCTTT

size: -
D: -
J: TRBJ2-1
V: TRBV12-3/TRBV12-4
CDR3: CATGDYLSNEQFF
DNA: TGTGCCACGGGAGACTATTTATCCAATGAGCAGTTCTTC

size: -
D: -
J: TRBJ1-3
V: TRBV28
CDR3: CASGYAVSKSGNTIYF
DNA: TGTGCCAGCGGCTATGCGGTCTCAAAGTCTGGAAACACCATATATTTT

size: -
D: TRBD1
J: TRBJ1-2
V: TRBV6-1
CDR3: CASSDWTGFGYTF
DNA: TGTGCCAGCAGCGACTGGACAGGGTTTGGCTACACCTTC

size: once
D: TRBD1
J: TRBJ1-1
V: TRBV2
CDR3: CASSFPTGGYTEAFF
DNA: TGTGCCAGCAGTTTTCCCACAGGGGGCTACACTGAAGCTTTCTTT

size: -
D: TRBD1
J: TRBJ2-4
V: TRBV5-1
CDR3: CASSLAVTGDKKNIQYF
DNA: TGCGCCAGCAGCTTGGCGGTAACAGGGGACAAAAAAAACATTCAGTACTTC

size: -
D: TRBD1
J: TRBJ2-3
V: TRBV4-2
CDR3: CASSHPGQGGTDTQYF
DNA: TGTGCCAGCAGCCACCCAGGACAGGGGGGGACAGATACGCAGTATTTT

size: -
D: TRBD2
J: TRBJ2-2
V: TRBV7-9
CDR3: CASSRLPGLVNTGELFF
DNA: TGTGCCAGCAGCCGCTTACCGGGACTAGTGAACACCGGGGAGCTGTTTTTT

size: -
D: TRBD2
J: TRBJ2-3
V: TRBV10-3
CDR3: CAISGKAGGLTDTQYF
DNA: TGTGCCATCAGTGGCAAAGCGGGGGGTCTGACAGATACGCAGTATTTT

size: -
D: -
J: TRBJ1-1
V: TRBV5-6
CDR3: CASSWGSRAPEAFF
DNA: TGTGCCAGCAGCTGGGGGTCGCGGGCACCTGAAGCTTTCTTT

size: once
D: -
J: TRBJ2-3
V: TRBV18
CDR3: CASSPHTPPEGTQYF
DNA: TGTGCCAGCTCACCACACACCCCACCAGAGGGTACGCAGTATTTT

size: -
D: -
J: TRBJ1-6
V: TRBV5-1
CDR3: CASSLASHGSPLHF
DNA: TGCGCCAGCAGCTTGGCCTCCCATGGTTCACCCCTCCACTTT

size: -
D: -
J: TRBJ1-2
V: TRBV5-1
CDR3: CASSPQGSGYTF
DNA: TGCGCCAGCAGCCCACAGGGATCTGGCTACACCTTC

size: -
D: -
J: TRBJ1-6
V: TRBV12-3/TRBV12-4
CDR3: CASSINRASPLHF
DNA: TGTGCCAGCAGCATTAACAGAGCCTCACCCCTCCACTTT

size: once
D: -
J: TRBJ2-3
V: TRBV11-3
CDR3: CASSLGYRTDTQYF
DNA: TGTGCCAGCAGCTTAGGGTACAGAACGGATACGCAGTATTTT

size: -
D: -
J: TRBJ2-2
V: TRBV5-4
CDR3: CASSPGDGGSGELFF
DNA: TGTGCCAGCAGCCCTGGGGATGGGGGGTCCGGGGAGCTGTTTTTT

size: -
D: -
J: TRBJ1-1
V: TRBV28
CDR3: CASSKWTHFF
DNA: TGTGCCAGCAGCAAATGGACCCATTTCTTT

size: -
D: TRBD1
J: TRBJ1-1
V: TRBV6-5
CDR3: CASSTTGVNTEAFF
DNA: TGTGCCAGCAGTACTACAGGGGTTAACACTGAAGCTTTCTTT

size: -
D: -
J: TRBJ1-2
V: TRBV12-3/TRBV12-4
CDR3: CASRTFESGYTF
DNA: TGTGCCAGCAGAACCTTTGAAAGTGGCTACACCTTC

size: -
D: -
J: TRBJ2-2
V: TRBV27
CDR3: CASSLGFTGELFF
DNA: TGTGCCAGCAGTTTGGGGTTCACCGGGGAGCTGTTTTTT

size: -
D: TRBD2
J: TRBJ2-3
V: TRBV4-3
CDR3: CASSHEGSSGGPDTQYF
DNA: TGCGCCAGCAGCCACGAGGGGTCTAGCGGAGGCCCAGATACGCAGTATTTT

size: -
D: TRBD2
J: TRBJ2-7
V: TRBV10-3
CDR3: CAISGGSSYEQYF
DNA: TGTGCCATCAGCGGGGGGAGCTCCTACGAGCAGTACTTC

size: -
D: TRBD1
J: TRBJ1-5
V: TRBV27
CDR3: CASSPGTGRSNQPQHF
DNA: TGTGCCAGCAGTCCGGGGACAGGGAGGAGCAATCAGCCCCAGCATTTT

size: -
D: -
J: TRBJ1-1
V: TRBV11-1
CDR3: CASSLFAGNTEAFF
DNA: TGTGCCAGCAGCTTATTCGCAGGAAACACTGAAGCTTTCTTT

size: -
D: TRBD1
J: TRBJ2-2
V: TRBV25-1
CDR3: CASSLTGSLGTGELFF
DNA: TGTGCCAGCAGTCTGACAGGGTCTCTCGGCACCGGGGAGCTGTTTTTT

size: -
D: -
J: TRBJ2-5
V: TRBV4-2
CDR3: CASSQDDRGRETQYF
DNA: TGTGCCAGCAGCCAAGATGACCGGGGGCGTGAGACCCAGTACTTC

size: -
D: -
J: TRBJ2-3
V: TRBV27
CDR3: CASSLSWTVSTDTQYF
DNA: TGTGCCAGCAGTTTATCGTGGACGGTGAGCACAGATACGCAGTATTTT

size: -
D: TRBD1
J: TRBJ2-5
V: TRBV11-2
CDR3: CASSRGQLQETQYF
DNA: TGTGCCAGCAGCCGGGGACAGCTCCAAGAGACCCAGTACTTC

size: -
D: -
J: TRBJ1-2
V: TRBV5-4
CDR3: CASSLAEGGTTF
DNA: TGTGCCAGCAGCTTGGCCGAAGGTGGGACAACCTTC